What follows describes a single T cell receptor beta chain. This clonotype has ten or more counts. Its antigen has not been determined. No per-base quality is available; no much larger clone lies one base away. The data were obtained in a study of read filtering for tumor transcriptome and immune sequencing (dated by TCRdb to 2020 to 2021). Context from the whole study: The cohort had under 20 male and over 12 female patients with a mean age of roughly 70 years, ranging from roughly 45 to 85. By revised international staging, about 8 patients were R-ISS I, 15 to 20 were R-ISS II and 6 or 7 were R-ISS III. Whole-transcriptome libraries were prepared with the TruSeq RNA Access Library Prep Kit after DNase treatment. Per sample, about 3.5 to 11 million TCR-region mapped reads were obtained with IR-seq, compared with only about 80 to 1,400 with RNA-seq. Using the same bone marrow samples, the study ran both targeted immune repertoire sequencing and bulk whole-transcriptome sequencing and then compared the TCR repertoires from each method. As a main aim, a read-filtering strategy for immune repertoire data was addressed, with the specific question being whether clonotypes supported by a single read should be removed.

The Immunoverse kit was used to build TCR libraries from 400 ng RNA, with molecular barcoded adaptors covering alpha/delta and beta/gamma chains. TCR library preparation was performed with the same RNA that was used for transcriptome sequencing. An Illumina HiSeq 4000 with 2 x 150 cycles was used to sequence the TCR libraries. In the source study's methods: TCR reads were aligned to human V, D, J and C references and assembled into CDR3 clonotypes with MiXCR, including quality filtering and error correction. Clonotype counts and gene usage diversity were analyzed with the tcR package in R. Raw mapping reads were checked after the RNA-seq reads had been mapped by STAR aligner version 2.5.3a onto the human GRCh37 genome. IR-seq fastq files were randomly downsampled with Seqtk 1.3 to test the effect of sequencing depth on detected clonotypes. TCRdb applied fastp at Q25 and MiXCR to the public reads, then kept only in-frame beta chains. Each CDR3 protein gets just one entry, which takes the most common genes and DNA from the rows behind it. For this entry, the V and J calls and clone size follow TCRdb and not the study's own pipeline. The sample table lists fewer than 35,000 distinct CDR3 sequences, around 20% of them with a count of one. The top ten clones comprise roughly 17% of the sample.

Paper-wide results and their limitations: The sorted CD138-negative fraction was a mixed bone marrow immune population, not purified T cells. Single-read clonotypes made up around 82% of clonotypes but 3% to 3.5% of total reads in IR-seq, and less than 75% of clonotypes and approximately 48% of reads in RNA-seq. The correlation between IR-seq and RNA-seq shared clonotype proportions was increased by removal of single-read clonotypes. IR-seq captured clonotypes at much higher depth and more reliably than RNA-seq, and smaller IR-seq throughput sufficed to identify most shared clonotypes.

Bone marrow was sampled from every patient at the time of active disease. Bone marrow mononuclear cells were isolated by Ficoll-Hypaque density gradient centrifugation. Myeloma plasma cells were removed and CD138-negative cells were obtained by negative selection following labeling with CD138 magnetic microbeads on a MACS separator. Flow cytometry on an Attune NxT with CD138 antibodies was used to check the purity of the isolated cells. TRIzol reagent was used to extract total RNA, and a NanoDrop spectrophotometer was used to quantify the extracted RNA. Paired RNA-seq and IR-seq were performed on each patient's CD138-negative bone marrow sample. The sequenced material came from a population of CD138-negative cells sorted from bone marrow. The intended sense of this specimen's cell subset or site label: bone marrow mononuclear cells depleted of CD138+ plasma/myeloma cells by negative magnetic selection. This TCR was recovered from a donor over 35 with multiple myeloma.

The bases read TGCGCCAGCAGCAGCGGACAGGGGGACTATGGCTACACCTTC. Its translation is CASSSGQGDYGYTF. The chain uses TRBV5-1 and TRBJ1-2; a stretch of 10 junction bases matches TRBD1. Trimming accounts for 4 bases at V and 3 bases at J, while the number of junction bases matched to no gene is 3. The CDR3 holds 14 amino acids from the cysteine to the phenylalanine. The read is trimmed to its CDR3 DNA, 42 bases read in frame from base 1. Per the germline V gene, SGHRS is the CDR1 and YFSETQ is the CDR2.